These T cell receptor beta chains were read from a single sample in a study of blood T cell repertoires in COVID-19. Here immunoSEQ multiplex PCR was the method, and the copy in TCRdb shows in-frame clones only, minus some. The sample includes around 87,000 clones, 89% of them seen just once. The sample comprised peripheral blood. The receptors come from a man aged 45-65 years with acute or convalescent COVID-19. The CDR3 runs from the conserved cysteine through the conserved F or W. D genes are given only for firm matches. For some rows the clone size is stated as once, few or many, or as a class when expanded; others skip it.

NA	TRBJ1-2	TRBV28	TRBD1	CASSFGGRTGFGGYTF	TGTGCCAGCAGTTTTGGGGGGAGGACAGGCTTTGGTGGCTACACCTTC
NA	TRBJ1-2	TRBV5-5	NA	CASSFGTLASGYTF	TGTGCCAGCAGCTTCGGGACACTAGCGTCCGGCTACACCTTC
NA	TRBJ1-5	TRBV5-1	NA	CASSLAGIGGQPQHF	TGCGCCAGCAGCTTGGCCGGGATTGGAGGTCAGCCCCAGCATTTT
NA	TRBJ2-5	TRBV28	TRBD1	CASSLITGGAETQYF	TGTGCCAGCAGTCTAATAACAGGGGGAGCAGAGACCCAGTACTTC
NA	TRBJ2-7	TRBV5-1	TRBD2	CASSKTSGGGEQYF	TGCGCCAGCAGCAAAACTAGCGGGGGTGGCGAGCAGTACTTC
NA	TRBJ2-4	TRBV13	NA	CASSLGRMEIAKNIQYF	TGTGCCAGCAGCTTAGGCCGTATGGAGATAGCCAAAAACATTCAGTACTTC
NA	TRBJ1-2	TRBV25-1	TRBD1	CASSDRGYGYTF	TGTGCCAGCAGTGACAGGGGGTATGGCTACACCTTC
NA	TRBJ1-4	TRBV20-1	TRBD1	CSASGTGGPNEKLFF	TGCAGTGCTAGTGGGACAGGGGGGCCAAATGAAAAACTGTTTTTT
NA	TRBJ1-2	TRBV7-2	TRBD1	CASSGTGGGGVYGYTF	TGTGCCAGCAGCGGGACAGGGGGCGGAGGGGTTTATGGCTACACCTTC
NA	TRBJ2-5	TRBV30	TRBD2	CAWSKGLAGRETQYF	TGTGCCTGGAGTAAGGGACTAGCGGGTCGGGAGACCCAGTACTTC
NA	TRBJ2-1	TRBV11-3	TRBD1	CASSLGQGYNEQFF	TGTGCCAGCAGCTTAGGACAGGGTTACAATGAGCAGTTCTTC
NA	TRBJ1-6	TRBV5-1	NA	CASSLGAERVSPLHF	TGCGCCAGCAGCTTGGGGGCAGAGCGGGTTTCACCCCTCCACTTT
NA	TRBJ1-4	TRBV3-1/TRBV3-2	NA	CASSPRGEKLFF	TGTGCCAGCAGCCCCAGGGGTGAAAAACTGTTTTTT
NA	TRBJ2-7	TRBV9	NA	CASSESPSRSEQYF	TGTGCCAGCAGCGAGTCCCCTTCGAGAAGCGAGCAGTACTTC
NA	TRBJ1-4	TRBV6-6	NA	CASKRDLEKLFF	TGTGCCAGCAAAAGGGACTTGGAAAAACTGTTTTTT
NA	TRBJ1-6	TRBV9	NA	CASSAGGGPSSPLHF	TGTGCCAGCAGCGCGGGGGGGGGCCCGAGTTCACCCCTCCACTTT
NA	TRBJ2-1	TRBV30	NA	CAWGNLGSTYNEQFF	TGTGCCTGGGGCAATCTCGGGTCCACCTACAATGAGCAGTTCTTC
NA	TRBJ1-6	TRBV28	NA	CASTTPGGGYNSPLHF	TGTGCCAGCACCACACCGGGAGGGGGCTATAATTCACCCCTCCACTTT
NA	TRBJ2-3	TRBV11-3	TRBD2	CASSGGRADGTQYF	TGTGCCAGCAGCGGCGGGAGAGCGGACGGTACGCAGTATTTT
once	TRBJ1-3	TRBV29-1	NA	CSARFVSRAGNTIYF	TGCAGCGCGAGATTCGTGTCTAGAGCGGGAAACACCATATATTTT
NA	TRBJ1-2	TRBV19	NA	CASRISRTAGGYTF	TGTGCCAGTAGGATTTCGAGGACAGCCGGTGGCTACACCTTC
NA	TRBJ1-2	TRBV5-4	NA	CASSSPSQGYGYTF	TGTGCCAGCAGCTCACCCTCTCAGGGGTATGGCTACACCTTC
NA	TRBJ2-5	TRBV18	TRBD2	CASSATSGGETQYF	TGTGCCAGCTCCGCAACTAGCGGGGGGGAGACCCAGTACTTC
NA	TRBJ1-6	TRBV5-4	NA	CASTLEGRNSPLHF	TGTGCCAGCACCTTGGAGGGGCGGAATTCACCCCTCCACTTT
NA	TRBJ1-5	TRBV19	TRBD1	CASSPGQYSNQPQHF	TGTGCCAGTAGCCCGGGACAGTATAGCAATCAGCCCCAGCATTTT
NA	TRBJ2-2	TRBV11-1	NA	CASSLLRTGELFF	TGTGCCAGCAGCTTACTGCGAACCGGGGAGCTGTTTTTT
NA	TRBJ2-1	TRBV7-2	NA	CASSPAGWPGGEQFF	TGTGCCAGCAGCCCCGCTGGGTGGCCGGGTGGTGAGCAGTTCTTC
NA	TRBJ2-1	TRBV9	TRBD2	CASSAQRGSSYNEQFF	TGTGCCAGCAGCGCCCAGCGGGGAAGCTCCTACAATGAGCAGTTCTTC
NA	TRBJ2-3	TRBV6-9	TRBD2	CASSWSGDSTDTQYF	TGTGCCAGCAGTTGGAGCGGGGATAGCACAGATACGCAGTATTTT
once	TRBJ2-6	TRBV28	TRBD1	CASTDLGQGVYSGANVLTF	TGTGCCAGCACCGACCTGGGACAGGGGGTTTATTCTGGGGCCAACGTCCTGACTTTC
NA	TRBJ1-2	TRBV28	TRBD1	CASRRQGIAANYGYTF	TGTGCCAGCAGACGACAGGGGATCGCGGCTAACTATGGCTACACCTTC
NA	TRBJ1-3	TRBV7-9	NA	CASSLTGNTIYF	TGTGCCAGCAGCTTAACAGGAAACACCATATATTTT
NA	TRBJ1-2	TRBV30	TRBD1	CAWSRDRPLGYTF	TGTGCCTGGAGTAGGGACAGGCCATTAGGCTACACCTTC
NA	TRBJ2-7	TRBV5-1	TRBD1	CASSNGQGGDEQYF	TGCGCCAGCAGCAATGGACAGGGGGGAGACGAGCAGTACTTC
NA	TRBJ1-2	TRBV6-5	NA	CASNGASNYGYTF	TGTGCCAGCAATGGGGCCTCGAACTATGGCTACACCTTC
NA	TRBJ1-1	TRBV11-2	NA	CASSLKRNTEAFF	TGTGCCAGCAGCTTAAAGAGGAACACTGAAGCTTTCTTT
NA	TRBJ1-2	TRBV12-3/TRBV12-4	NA	CASIPPNDGYTF	TGTGCCAGCATCCCACCTAACGATGGCTACACCTTC
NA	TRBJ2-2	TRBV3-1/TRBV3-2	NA	CASSPGPSAGGELFF	TGTGCCAGCAGCCCAGGGCCTAGCGCGGGCGGGGAGCTGTTTTTT
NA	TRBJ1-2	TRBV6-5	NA	CASSSVRGNYGYTF	TGTGCCAGCAGTTCCGTCCGGGGAAACTATGGCTACACCTTC
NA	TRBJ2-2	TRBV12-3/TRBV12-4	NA	CASSFFGELFF	TGTGCCAGCAGTTTCTTCGGGGAGCTGTTTTTT
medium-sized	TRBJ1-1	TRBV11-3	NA	CASSQMNTEAFF	TGTGCCAGCAGTCAGATGAACACTGAAGCTTTCTTT
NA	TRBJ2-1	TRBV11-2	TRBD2	CASSFSGGGANEQFF	TGTGCCAGCAGCTTCAGCGGGGGGGGTGCGAATGAGCAGTTCTTC
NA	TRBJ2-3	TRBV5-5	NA	CATSPTRTRDTQYF	TGTGCCACCTCCCCGACTAGGACGCGAGATACGCAGTATTTT
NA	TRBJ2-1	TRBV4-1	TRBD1	CASSHLGDRVNEQFF	TGCGCCAGCAGCCATTTGGGGGACAGGGTCAATGAGCAGTTCTTC
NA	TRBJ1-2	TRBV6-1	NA	CASSEATGGKLGYTF	TGTGCCAGCAGTGAAGCTACGGGGGGCAAGTTAGGCTACACCTTC
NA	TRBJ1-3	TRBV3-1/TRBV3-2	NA	CASSLRAQGGNTIYF	TGTGCCAGCAGCCTAAGGGCCCAGGGTGGAAACACCATATATTTT
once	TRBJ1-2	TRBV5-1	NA	CASSSGGGYGYTF	TGCGCCAGCAGCTCTGGGGGCGGCTATGGCTACACCTTC
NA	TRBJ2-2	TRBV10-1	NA	CASSENGGPNTGELFF	TGCGCCAGCAGTGAAAACGGGGGGCCGAACACCGGGGAGCTGTTTTTT